This TCR beta chain appears in the sequencing data of a study of cytomegalovirus exposure and HLA in healthy donors. About the study: The roughly 130 validation repertoires, a later analysis reported, used the same platform as the roughly 660 repertoires from the first cohort.

From germline, CDR1 is MNHEY and CDR2 SMNVEV (reference sequence). With V trimmed by 5 bases and J by 8 bases, 11 bases remained unmatched. This CDR3 comprises 15 residues. For this clone: Its antigen is unidentified.

Using immunoSEQ multiplex PCR, the repertoire was profiled, and TCRdb retains in-frame clones only, with some absent. The sample carries about 240,000 clones, about 86% recorded once. Study-level points and caveats: The investigators catalogued 150 to 200 TCR beta chains as cytomegalovirus-associated. The tendency of first-cohort TCR clusters to co-occur in the roughly 120 validation repertoires was the finding of a later analysis. In vitro confirmation showed three CMV-associated chains to be CMV antigen specific.

The sequenced material came from PBMCs. This clonotype was obtained from a woman in her twenties or thirties in good health and CMV-seropositive. The V call is TRBV27, the J call TRBJ1-3; TRBD1 matches at 8 bases. This CDR3 reads CASSNPRTGRDTIYF. The DNA of the CDR3 is TGTGCCAGCAGTAACCCGCGGACAGGGCGCGACACCATATATTTT.